Listed here is a single T cell receptor beta chain. The data derive from a study of control samples from healthy donors and cancer patients. The data were produced by immunoSEQ multiplex PCR, yet TCRdb's version contains in-frame clones alone and is incomplete. The sample lists about 83,000 clones, 90% to 95% occurring once. After removal of 9 bases from V and 0 bases from J, the junction contained 8 bases not matched to a gene. Germline V gene data show CDR1 as LNHDA and CDR2 as SQIVND (reference sequence). The CDR3 has 15 amino acids. This clonotype was sampled from a man aged 50 to 60 in good health. The rearrangement joins TRBV19 to TRBJ1-5, with 7 bases fitting TRBD1. The specimen sequenced was blood. The CDR3 DNA reads TGTGCCAGCCGGGACAGAAGCTTTAGCAATCAGCCCCAGCATTTT. Translating it yields CASRDRSFSNQPQHF.